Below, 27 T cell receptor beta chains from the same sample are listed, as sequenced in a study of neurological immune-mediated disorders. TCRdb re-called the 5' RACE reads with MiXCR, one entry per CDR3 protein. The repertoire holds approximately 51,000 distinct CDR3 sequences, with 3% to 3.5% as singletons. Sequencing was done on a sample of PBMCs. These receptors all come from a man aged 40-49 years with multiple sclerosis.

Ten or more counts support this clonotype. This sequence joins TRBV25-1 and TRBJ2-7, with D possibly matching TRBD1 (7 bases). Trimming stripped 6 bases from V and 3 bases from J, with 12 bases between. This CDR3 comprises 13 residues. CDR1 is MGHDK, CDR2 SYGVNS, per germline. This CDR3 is CASRSGGSYEQYF. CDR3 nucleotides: TGTGCCAGCAGATCAGGGGGGAGCTACGAGCAGTACTTC.

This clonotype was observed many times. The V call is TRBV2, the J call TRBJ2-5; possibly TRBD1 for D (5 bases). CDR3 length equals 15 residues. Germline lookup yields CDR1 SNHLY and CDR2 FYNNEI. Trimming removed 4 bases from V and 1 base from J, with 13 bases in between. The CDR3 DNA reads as TGTGCCAGCAGTGTCCTTGGTGGGGCCCAAGAGACCCAGTACTTC. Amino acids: CASSVLGGAQETQYF.

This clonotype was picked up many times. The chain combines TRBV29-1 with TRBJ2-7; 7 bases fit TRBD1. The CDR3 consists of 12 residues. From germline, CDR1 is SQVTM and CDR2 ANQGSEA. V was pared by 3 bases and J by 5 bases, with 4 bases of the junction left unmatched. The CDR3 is CSVDKGANEQYF. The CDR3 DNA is TGCAGCGTTGATAAGGGGGCTAACGAGCAGTACTTC.

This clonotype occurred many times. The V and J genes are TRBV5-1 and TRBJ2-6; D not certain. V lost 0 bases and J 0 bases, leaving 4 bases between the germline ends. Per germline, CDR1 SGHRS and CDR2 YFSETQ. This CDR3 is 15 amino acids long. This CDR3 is CASSLGGSGANVLTF. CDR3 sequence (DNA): TGCGCCAGCAGCTTGGGTGGCTCTGGGGCCAACGTCCTGACTTTC.

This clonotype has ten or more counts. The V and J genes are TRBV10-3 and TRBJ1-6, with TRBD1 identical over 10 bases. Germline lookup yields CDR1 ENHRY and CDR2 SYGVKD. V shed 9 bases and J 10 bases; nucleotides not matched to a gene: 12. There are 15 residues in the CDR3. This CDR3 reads CAIGMTGQGYSPLHF. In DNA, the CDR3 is TGTGCCATTGGCATGACGGGACAGGGGTACTCACCCCTCCACTTT.

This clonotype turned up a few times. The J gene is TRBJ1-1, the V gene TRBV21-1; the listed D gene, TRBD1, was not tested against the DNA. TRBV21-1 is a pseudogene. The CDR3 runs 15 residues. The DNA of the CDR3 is TGTGCCAGCAGCGCACGACAGACGCCTTCAGATAGGGCTTTCTTT. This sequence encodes CASSARQTPSDRAFF.

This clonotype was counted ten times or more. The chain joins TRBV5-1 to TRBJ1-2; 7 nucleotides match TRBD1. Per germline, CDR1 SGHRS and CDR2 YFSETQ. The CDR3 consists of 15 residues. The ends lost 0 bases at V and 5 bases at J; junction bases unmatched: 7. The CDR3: CASSLAGTDSYGYTF. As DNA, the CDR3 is TGCGCCAGCAGCTTGGCCGGGACAGATTCTTATGGCTACACCTTC.

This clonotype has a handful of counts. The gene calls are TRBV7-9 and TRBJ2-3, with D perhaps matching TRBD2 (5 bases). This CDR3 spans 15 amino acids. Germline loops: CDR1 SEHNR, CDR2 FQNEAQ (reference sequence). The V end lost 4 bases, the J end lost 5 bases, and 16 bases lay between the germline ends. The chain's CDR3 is CASSSQSGSRDTQYF. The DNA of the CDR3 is TGTGCCAGCAGCTCACAGTCGGGAAGTCGAGATACGCAGTATTTT.

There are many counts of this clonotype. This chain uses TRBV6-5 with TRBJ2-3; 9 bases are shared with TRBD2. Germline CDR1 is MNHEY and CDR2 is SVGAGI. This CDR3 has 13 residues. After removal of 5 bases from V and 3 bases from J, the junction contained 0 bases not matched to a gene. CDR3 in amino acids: CASSSGGTDTQYF. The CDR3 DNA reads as TGTGCCAGCAGTAGCGGGGGGACAGATACGCAGTATTTT.

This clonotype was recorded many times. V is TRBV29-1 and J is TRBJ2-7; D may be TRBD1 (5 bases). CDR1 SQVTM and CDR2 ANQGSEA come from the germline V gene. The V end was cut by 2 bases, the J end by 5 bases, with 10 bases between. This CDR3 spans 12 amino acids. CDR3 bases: TGCAGCGTTGAACAAAAAGGGGACGAGCAGTACTTC. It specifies CSVEQKGDEQYF.

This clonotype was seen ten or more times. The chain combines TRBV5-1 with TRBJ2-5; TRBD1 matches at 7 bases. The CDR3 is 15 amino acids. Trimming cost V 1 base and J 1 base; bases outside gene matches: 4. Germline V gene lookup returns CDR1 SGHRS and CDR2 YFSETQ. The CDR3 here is CASSLYGDSQETQYF. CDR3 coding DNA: TGCGCCAGCAGCTTGTATGGGGACAGCCAAGAGACCCAGTACTTC.

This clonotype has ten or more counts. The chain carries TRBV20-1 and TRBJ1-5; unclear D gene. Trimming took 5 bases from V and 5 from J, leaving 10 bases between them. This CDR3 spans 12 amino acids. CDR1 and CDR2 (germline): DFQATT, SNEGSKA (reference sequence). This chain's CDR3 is CSASDGYQPQHF. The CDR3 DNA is TGCAGTGCTTCAGACGGATATCAGCCCCAGCATTTT.

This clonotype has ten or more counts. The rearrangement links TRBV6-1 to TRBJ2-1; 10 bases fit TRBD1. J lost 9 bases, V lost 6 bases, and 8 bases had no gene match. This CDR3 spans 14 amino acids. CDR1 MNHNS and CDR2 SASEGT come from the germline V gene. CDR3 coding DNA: TGTGCCAGCAGGGGGGACAGGGGAGGTGGTGAGCAGTTCTTC. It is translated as CASRGDRGGGEQFF.

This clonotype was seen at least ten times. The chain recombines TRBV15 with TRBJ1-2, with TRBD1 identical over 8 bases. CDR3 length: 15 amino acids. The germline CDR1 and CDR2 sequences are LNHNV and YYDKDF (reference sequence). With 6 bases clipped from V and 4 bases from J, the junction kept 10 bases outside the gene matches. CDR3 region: CATSYSRGQGYGYTF. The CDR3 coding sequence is TGTGCCACCAGTTACTCCAGGGGGCAGGGCTATGGCTACACCTTC.

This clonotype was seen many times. The CDR3 is CASNWAGTQYF. In nucleotides, the CDR3 is TGTGCCAGCAACTGGGCCGGTACGCAGTATTTT. V gene TRBV12-3 or TRBV12-4 combines with J gene TRBJ2-3, with unresolved D. The CDR3 covers 11 residues. The V end was cut by 7 bases, the J end by 8 bases, with 10 bases between.

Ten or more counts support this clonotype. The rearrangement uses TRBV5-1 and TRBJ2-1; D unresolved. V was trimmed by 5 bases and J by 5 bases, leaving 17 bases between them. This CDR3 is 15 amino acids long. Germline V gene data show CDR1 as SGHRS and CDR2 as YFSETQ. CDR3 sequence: CASSRAPNLDNEQFF. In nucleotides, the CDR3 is TGCGCCAGCAGTCGCGCCCCGAACCTAGACAATGAGCAGTTCTTC. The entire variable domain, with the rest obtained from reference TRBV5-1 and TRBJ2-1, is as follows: KAGVTQTPRYLIKTRGQQVTLSCSPISGHRSVSWYQQTPGQGLQFLFEYFSETQRNKGNFPGRFSGRQFSNSRSEMNVSTLELGDSALYLCASSRAPNLDNEQFFGPGTRLTVL.

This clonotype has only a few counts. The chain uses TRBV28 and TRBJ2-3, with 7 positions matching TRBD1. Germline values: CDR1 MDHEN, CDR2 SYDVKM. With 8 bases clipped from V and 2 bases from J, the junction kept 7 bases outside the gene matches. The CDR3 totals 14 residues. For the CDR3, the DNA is TGTGCCAGCGCCCGGGACAGAGTCACAGATACGCAGTATTTT. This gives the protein CASARDRVTDTQYF.

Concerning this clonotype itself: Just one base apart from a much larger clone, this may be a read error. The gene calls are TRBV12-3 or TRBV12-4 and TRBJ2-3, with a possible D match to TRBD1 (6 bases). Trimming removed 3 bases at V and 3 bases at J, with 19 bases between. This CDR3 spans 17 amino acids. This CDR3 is CASSFRPRTVGTDTQYF. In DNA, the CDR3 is TGTGCCAGCAGTTTTCGTCCCCGGACAGTGGGGACAGATACGCAGTATTTT.

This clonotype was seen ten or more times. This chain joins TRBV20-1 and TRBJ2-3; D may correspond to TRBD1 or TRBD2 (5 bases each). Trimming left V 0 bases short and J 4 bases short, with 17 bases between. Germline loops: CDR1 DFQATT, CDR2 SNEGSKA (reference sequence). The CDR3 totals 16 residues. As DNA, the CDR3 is TGCAGTGCTAGAGATGAAAGGGGCGGGTGGGCAGATACGCAGTATTTT. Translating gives CSARDERGGWADTQYF.

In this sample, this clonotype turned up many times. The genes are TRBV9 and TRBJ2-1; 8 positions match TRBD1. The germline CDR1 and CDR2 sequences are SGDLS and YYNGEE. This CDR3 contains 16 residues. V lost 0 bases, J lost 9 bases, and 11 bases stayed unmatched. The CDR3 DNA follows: TGTGCCAGCAGCGTAGGATCCGGGACAGGTATTACTGAGCAGTTCTTC. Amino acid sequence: CASSVGSGTGITEQFF.

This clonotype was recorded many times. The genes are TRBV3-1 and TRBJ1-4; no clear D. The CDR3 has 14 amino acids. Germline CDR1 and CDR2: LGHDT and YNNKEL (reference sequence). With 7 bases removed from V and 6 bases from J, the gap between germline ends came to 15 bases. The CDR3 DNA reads TGTGCCAGCACTCGCACGGCGGGCGATGAAAAACTGTTTTTT. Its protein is CASTRTAGDEKLFF.

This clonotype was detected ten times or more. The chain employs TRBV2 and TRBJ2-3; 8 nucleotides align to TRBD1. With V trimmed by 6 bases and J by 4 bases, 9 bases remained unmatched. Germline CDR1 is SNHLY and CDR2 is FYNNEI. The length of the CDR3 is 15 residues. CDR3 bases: TGTGCCAGCAGAAGGACAGGGTTCGATCCAGATACGCAGTATTTT. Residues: CASRRTGFDPDTQYF.

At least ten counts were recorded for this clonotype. In nucleotides, the CDR3 is TGTGCCAGCAGCTTAGGGAAGGGCGCAGATACGCAGTATTTT. It yields the protein CASSLGKGADTQYF. The chain combines TRBV7-9 with TRBJ2-3; unclear D gene. The CDR3 consists of 14 residues. CDR1 and CDR2 from the germline V gene are SEHNR and FQNEAQ (reference sequence). Trimming took 1 base from V and 4 from J, leaving 9 bases between them.

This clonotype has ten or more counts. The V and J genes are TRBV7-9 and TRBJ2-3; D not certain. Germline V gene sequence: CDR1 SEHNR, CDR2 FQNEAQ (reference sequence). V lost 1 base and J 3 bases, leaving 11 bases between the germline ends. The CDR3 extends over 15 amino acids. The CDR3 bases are TGTGCCAGCAGCTTAGGCCCTAGTGGGACAGATACGCAGTATTTT. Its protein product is CASSLGPSGTDTQYF.

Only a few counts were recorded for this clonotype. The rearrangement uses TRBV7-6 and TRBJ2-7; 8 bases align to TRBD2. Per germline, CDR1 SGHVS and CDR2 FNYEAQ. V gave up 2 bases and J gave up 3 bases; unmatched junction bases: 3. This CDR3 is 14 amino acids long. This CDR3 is CASSLRAGDYEQYF. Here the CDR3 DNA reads TGTGCCAGCAGCTTAAGAGCGGGGGACTACGAGCAGTACTTC.

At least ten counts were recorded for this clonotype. CDR3 in amino acids: CSISHSYEQYF. CDR3 nucleotides: TGCAGTATATCGCACTCCTACGAGCAGTACTTC. The chain couples TRBV29-1 to TRBJ2-7, with D uncertain. Germline lookup yields CDR1 SQVTM and CDR2 ANQGSEA. The CDR3 runs to 11 residues.

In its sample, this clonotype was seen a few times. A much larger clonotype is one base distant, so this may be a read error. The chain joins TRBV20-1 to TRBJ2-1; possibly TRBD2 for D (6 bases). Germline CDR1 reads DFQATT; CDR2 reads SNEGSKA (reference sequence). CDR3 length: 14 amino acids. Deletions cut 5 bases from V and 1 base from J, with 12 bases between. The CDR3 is CSAASDRSYNEQFF. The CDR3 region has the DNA TGCAGTGCTGCTAGCGACAGATCCTACAATGAGCAGTTCTTC.